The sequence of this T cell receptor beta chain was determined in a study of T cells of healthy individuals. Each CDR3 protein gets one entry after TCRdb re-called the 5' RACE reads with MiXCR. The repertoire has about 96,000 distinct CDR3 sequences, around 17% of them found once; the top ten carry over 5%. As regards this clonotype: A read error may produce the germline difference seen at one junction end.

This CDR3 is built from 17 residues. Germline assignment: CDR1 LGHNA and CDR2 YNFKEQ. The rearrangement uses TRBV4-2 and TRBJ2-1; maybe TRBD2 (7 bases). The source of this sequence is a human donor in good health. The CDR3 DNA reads TGTGCCAGCAGCGAAGAAGGTCGCGGGGGCATCTACAATGAGCAGTTCTTC. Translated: CASSEEGRGGIYNEQFF.